This TCR beta chain comes out of a study of memory CD4+ T cells and cytomegalovirus serostatus. Study results and caveats: CMV serostatus prediction reached median AUC about 0.95, or 0.9 with US-trained model. About 40% of the roughly 160 known CMV-associated TCRbeta sequences appeared in CD4+ memory.

Regarding this clone: Its antigen is still unknown.

The authors' processing: Out-of-frame sequences were removed, leaving 2 million to 2.5 million distinct TCRbeta sequences. Generated by immunoSEQ multiplex PCR, the TCRdb table keeps only in-frame clones and is missing some. V and J calls and clone size are those listed in that table; D and trimming were worked out from the DNA. This table holds 85,000 to 100,000 clones, 80% found once. Single viable CD3+CD4+CD8-CD45RO+ cells were sorted as the memory CD4+ T cells. The germline V gene has CDR1 SGHTA and CDR2 FQGNSA. Trimming pared 4 bases from V and 3 bases from J, leaving 7 bases between. The CDR3 spans 13 residues.

The sample comprised memory CD4+ T cells from blood. This TCR was sampled from an adult in good health and CMV-seropositive. The chain recombines TRBV7-2 with TRBJ1-3; the D gene is possibly TRBD1 (5 bases). CDR3 sequence (DNA): TGTGCCAGCAGCTGGGGGGGTGGAAACACCATATATTTT. Residues: CASSWGGGNTIYF.